This section outlines one TCR beta chain sequence together with its context. A much larger clone lies a single base off, so this may be a read error. The data stem from a study of Graves' ophthalmopathy and Graves' hyperthyroidism. Study overall: The collection of peripheral blood took place at initial diagnosis, before any treatment.

The CDR3 is made up of 14 amino acids. V dropped 8 bases and J dropped 8; count of bases not matched to a gene: 13. Per germline, CDR1 MGHDK and CDR2 SYGVNS. The sequenced template was RNA, covering the TCR beta CDR3 region. An opening RT-PCR round employed HTBI primers and preceded a second-round multiplex PCR. A single record per CDR3 protein comes from TCRdb applying MiXCR to the multiplex PCR reads. In the table there are more than 550,000 distinct CDR3 sequences, about 38% of which are singletons. It was from about 10 ml of fresh peripheral blood that the PBMCs came. The J gene is TRBJ1-2, the V gene TRBV25-1, with TRBD1 identical over 8 bases. Input material: peripheral blood. The sequence was obtained from an adult man with Graves' ophthalmopathy. CDR3 nucleotide sequence: TGTGCCAGCGGCCCCGGACAGGGACTAAGGGGCTACACCTTC. This codes for CASGPGQGLRGYTF.